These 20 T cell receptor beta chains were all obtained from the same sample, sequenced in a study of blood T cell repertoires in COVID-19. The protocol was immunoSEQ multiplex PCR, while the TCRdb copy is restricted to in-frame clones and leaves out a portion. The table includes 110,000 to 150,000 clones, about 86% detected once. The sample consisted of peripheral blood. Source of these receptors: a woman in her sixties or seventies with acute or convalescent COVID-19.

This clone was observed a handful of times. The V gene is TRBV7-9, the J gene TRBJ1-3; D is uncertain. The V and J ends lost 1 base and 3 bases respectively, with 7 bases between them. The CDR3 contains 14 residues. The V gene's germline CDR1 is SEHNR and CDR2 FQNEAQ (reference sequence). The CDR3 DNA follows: TGTGCCAGCAGCTTAGAACTGAATGGAAACACCATATATTTT. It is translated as CASSLELNGNTIYF.

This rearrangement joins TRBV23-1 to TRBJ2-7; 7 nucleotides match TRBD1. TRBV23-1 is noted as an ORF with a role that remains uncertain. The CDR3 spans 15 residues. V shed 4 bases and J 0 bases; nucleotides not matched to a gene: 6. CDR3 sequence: CASSRGGDSSYEQYF. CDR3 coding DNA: TGCGCCAGCAGTCGAGGTGGGGACAGCTCCTACGAGCAGTACTTC.

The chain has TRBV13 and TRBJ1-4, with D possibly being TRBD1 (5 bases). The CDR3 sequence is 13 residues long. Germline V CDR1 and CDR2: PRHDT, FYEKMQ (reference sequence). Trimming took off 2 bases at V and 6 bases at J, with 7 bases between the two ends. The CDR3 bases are TGTGCCAGCAGCTTAATCAGGGATGAAAAACTGTTTTTT. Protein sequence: CASSLIRDEKLFF. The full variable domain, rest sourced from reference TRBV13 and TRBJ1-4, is AAGVIQSPRHLIKEKRETATLKCYPIPRHDTVYWYQQGPGQDPQFLISFYEKMQSDKGSIPDRFSAQQFSDYHSELNMSSLELGDSALYFCASSLIRDEKLFFGSGTQLSVL.

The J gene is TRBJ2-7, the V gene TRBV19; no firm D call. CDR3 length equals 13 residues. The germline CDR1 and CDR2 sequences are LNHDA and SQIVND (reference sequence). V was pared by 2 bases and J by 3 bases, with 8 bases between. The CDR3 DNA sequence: TGTGCCAGTAGTATAAGCTCGGGCTACGAGCAGTACTTC. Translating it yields CASSISSGYEQYF.

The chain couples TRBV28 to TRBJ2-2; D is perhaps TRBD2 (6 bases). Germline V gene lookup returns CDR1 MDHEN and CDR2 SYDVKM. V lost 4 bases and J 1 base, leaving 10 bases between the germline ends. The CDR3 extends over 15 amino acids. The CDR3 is CASSWYGGNTGELFF. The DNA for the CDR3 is TGTGCCAGCAGTTGGTACGGGGGGAACACCGGGGAGCTGTTTTTT.

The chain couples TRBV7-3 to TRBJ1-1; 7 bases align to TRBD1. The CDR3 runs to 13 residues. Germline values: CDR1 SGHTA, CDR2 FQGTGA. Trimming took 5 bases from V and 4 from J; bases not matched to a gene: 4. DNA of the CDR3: TGTGCCAGCAGCGTACAGGGGAGCACTGAAGCTTTCTTT. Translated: CASSVQGSTEAFF.

The CDR3 bases are TGCAGTGCTAGTCCCCCGTCGGAGACCCAGTACTTC. This encodes CSASPPSETQYF. The chain carries TRBV20-1 and TRBJ2-5; D is undetermined. From germline, CDR1 is DFQATT and CDR2 SNEGSKA (reference sequence). The CDR3 is 12 amino acids. The V and J ends lost 3 bases and 5 bases respectively, with 10 bases between them.

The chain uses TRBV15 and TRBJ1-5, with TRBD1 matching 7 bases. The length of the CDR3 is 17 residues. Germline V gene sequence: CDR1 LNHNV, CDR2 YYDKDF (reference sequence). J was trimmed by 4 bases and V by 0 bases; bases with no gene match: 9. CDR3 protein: CATSRDYGGTVNQPQHF. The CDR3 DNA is TGTGCCACCAGCAGAGATTATGGTGGGACAGTTAATCAGCCCCAGCATTTT.

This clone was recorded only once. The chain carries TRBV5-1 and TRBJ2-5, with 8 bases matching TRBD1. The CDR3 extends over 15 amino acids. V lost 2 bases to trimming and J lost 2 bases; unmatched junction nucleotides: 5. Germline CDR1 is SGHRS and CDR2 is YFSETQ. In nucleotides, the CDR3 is TGCGCCAGCAGCTTCGGGACAGGCAAACAAGAGACCCAGTACTTC. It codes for CASSFGTGKQETQYF. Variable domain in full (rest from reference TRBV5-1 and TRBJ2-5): KAGVTQTPRYLIKTRGQQVTLSCSPISGHRSVSWYQQTPGQGLQFLFEYFSETQRNKGNFPGRFSGRQFSNSRSEMNVSTLELGDSALYLCASSFGTGKQETQYFGPGTRLLVL.

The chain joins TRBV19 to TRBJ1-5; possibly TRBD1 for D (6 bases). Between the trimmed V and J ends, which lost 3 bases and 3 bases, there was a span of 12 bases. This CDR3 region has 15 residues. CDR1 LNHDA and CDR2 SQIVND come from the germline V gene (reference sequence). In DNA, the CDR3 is TGTGCCAGTAGTATGGGTACAGGGTTCAATCAGCCCCAGCATTTT. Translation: CASSMGTGFNQPQHF. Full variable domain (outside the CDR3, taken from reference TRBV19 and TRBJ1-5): DGGITQSPKYLFRKEGQNVTLSCEQNLNHDAMYWYRQDPGQGLRLIYYSQIVNDFQKGDIAEGYSVSREKKESFPLTVTSAQKNPTAFYLCASSMGTGFNQPQHFGDGTRLSIL.

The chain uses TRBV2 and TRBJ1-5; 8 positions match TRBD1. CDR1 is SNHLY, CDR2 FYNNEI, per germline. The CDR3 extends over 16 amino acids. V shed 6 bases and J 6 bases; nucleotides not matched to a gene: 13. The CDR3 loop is CASSQLTGDRGQPQHF. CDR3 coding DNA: TGTGCCAGCAGCCAGTTGACAGGGGACCGCGGTCAGCCCCAGCATTTT.

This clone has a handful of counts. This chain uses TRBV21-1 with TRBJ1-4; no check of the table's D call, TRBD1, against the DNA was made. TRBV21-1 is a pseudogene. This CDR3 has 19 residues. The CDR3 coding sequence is TGTGCCAGCAGCATCCGGGGGGACAGGGAGCTTGGGAAAACTGAAAAACTGTTTTTT. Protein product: CASSIRGDRELGKTEKLFF.

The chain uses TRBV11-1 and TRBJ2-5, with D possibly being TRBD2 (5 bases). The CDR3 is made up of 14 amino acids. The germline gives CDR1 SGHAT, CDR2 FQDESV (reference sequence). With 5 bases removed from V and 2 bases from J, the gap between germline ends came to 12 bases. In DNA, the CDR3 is TGTGCCAGCAGCCCCGGGATTTTACAAGAGACCCAGTACTTC. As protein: CASSPGILQETQYF. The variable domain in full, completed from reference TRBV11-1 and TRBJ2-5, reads EAEVAQSPRYKITEKSQAVAFWCDPISGHATLYWYRQILGQGPELLVQFQDESVVDDSQLPKDRFSAERLKGVDSTLKIQPAELGDSAMYLCASSPGILQETQYFGPGTRLLVL.

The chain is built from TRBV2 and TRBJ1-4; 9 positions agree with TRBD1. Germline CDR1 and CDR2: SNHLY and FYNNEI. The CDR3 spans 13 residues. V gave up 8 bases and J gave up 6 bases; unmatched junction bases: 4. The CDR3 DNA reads TGTGCCAGCGTTCGGGACAGGGATGAAAAACTGTTTTTT. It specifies CASVRDRDEKLFF.

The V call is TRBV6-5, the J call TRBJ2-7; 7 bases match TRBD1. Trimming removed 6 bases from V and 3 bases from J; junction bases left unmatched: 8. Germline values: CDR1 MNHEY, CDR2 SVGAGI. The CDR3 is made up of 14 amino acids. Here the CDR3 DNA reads TGTGCCAGCAGGGCAGACAGGGCTTTCTACGAGCAGTACTTC. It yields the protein CASRADRAFYEQYF.

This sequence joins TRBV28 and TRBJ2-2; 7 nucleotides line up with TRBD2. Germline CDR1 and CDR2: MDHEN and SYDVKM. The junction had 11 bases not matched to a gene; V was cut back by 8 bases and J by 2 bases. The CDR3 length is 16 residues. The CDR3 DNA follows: TGTGCCAGCTCCCCCCCCCTAGCGGAAAACACCGGGGAGCTGTTTTTT. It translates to CASSPPLAENTGELFF.

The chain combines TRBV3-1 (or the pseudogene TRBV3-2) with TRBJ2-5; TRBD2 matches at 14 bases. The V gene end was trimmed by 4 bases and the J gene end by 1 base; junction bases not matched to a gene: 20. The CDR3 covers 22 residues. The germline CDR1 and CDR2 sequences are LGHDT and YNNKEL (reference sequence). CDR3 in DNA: TGTGCCAGCAGCCCTCGAATTGGCGAGGGGACTAGCGGGGGTTGGGCCCAAGAGACCCAGTACTTC. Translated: CASSPRIGEGTSGGWAQETQYF.

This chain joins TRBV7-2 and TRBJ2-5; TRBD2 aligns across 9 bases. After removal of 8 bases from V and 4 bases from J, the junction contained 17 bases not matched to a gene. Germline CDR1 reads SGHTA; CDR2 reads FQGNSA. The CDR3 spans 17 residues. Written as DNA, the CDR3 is TGTGCCAGCCGGGCGGGGGGGCCTCTCCGGGTGTTAGAGACCCAGTACTTC. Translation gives CASRAGGPLRVLETQYF. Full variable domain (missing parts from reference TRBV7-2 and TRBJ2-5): GAGVSQSPSNKVTEKGKDVELRCDPISGHTALYWYRQSLGQGLEFLIYFQGNSAPDKSGLPSDRFSAERTGGSVSTLTIQRTQQEDSAVYLCASRAGGPLRVLETQYFGPGTRLLVL.

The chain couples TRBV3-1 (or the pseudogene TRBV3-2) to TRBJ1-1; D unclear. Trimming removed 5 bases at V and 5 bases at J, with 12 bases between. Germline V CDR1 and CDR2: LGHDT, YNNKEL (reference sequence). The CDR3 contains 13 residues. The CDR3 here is CASSSTRWTEAFF. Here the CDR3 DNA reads TGTGCCAGCAGCTCAACTCGGTGGACTGAAGCTTTCTTT.

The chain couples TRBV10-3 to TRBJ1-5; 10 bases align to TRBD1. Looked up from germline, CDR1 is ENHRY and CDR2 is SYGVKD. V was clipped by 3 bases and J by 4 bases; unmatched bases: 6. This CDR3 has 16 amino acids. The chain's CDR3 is CAISERTGGVNQPQHF. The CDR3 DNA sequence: TGTGCCATCAGTGAACGGACAGGGGGGGTAAATCAGCCCCAGCATTTT.